These 21 T cell receptor beta chains were sequenced from one sample in a study of CD8+CD57+ T cells in acquired aplastic anemia (dated by TCRdb to 2016 to 2019). The sample was run on an Illumina HiSeq 2000. Profiling of TCR beta VDJ combinations and CDR3 sequences used genomic DNA as the template. In TCRdb, the public reads were trimmed at Q25 with fastp and aligned with MiXCR, with productive beta chains retained. Rows are combined by CDR3 protein, so each entry shows the most common genes and DNA. The sample table shows about 220,000 distinct CDR3 sequences, and approximately 35% are seen once. Around 1.1% of the sample belongs to the ten largest clones. The sequenced sample was sorted CD4+, CD8+, or CD8+CD57+ T cells (not recorded which) from PBMCs. These receptors all come from a human donor in good health, serving as a control.

This clonotype was counted ten times or more. The chain uses TRBV2 and TRBJ2-7; 9 bases agree with TRBD2. Germline loops: CDR1 SNHLY, CDR2 FYNNEI. V trimming: 7 bases; J trimming: 7 bases; junction bases outside the gene matches: 11. This CDR3 region has 14 residues. The CDR3 DNA sequence: TGTGCCAGCAAGAGAGCGGGAGGACCTGGGGAGCAGTACTTC. It yields the protein CASKRAGGPGEQYF.

In its sample, this clonotype was seen many times. V is TRBV2 and J is TRBJ2-7, with 11 bases identical to TRBD2. This CDR3 region has 16 residues. Per the germline V gene, CDR1 is SNHLY and CDR2 is FYNNEI. V shed 1 base and J 3 bases; nucleotides not matched to a gene: 5. CDR3 protein: CASSEGPGLAVYEQYF. The DNA of the CDR3 is TGTGCCAGCAGTGAAGGTCCGGGACTAGCGGTCTACGAGCAGTACTTC.

This clonotype was counted ten times or more. One end of the junction fails to match germline, which may point to a read error. V is TRBV4-1 and J is TRBJ2-7, with D uncertain. The germline V gene has CDR1 MGHRA and CDR2 YSYEKL. The CDR3 sequence is 9 residues long. The chain's CDR3 is CASSQEVLF. In DNA form, the CDR3 reads TGCGCCAGCAGCCAAGAGGTTCTCTTC.

About this clonotype: One junction end disagrees with the germline gene, perhaps due to a read error. V usage is TRBV15 and J usage is TRBJ2-7; 8 positions match TRBD1. Germline-derived CDR1 and CDR2 are LNHNV and YYDKDF (reference sequence). This CDR3 has 15 amino acids. The CDR3 nucleotides are TGTGCCACCAGCAGAGCGGGCCAGGGGGCCTACGAGCAGCACTTC. As protein: CATSRAGQGAYEQHF.

This clonotype was observed at least ten times. This chain connects TRBV11-1 to TRBJ2-3, with 10 bases identical to TRBD1. Trimming took 1 base from V and 0 from J; bases not matched to a gene: 13. The CDR3 is 20 amino acids. CDR1 is SGHAT and CDR2 is FQDESV in the germline V gene (reference sequence). The CDR3: CASSLVGQGIPDSSTDTQYF. The CDR3 bases are TGTGCCAGCAGCTTAGTGGGACAGGGGATCCCGGATTCGAGCACAGATACGCAGTATTTT.

Remarks on this clonotype: A much bigger clone sits one base away, suggesting this may be a read error. The chain uses TRBV5-1 and TRBJ2-7; D is possibly TRBD1 or TRBD2 (5 bases each). Germline CDR1 and CDR2: SGHRS and YFSETQ. The CDR3 is 17 amino acids. V lost 0 bases and J 0 bases, leaving 16 bases between the germline ends. The CDR3 loop is CASSLVWDEGTSYEQYF. CDR3 nucleotides: TGCGCCAGCAGCTTGGTATGGGACGAGGGGACCTCCTACGAGCAGTACTTC.

This chain links TRBV10-3 with TRBJ2-7; D is unresolved. Trimming shortened V by 1 base and J by 6 bases, and 10 bases separated the two germline ends. This CDR3 region has 13 residues. Per the germline V gene, CDR1 is ENHRY and CDR2 is SYGVKD. Here the CDR3 reads CAISELIRSEQYF. CDR3 nucleotide sequence: TGTGCCATCAGTGAGTTAATAAGGAGCGAGCAGTACTTC.

This clonotype was detected ten times or more. The chain links TRBV29-1 to TRBJ2-5; D not resolved. V was pared by 6 bases and J by 5 bases, with 10 bases between. This CDR3 spans 11 amino acids. The germline gives CDR1 SQVTM, CDR2 ANQGSEA. CDR3 sequence: CSVGQWETQYF. CDR3 bases: TGCAGCGTAGGGCAGTGGGAGACCCAGTACTTC.

This clonotype was seen only a few times. The rearrangement links TRBV5-4 to TRBJ2-1, with a weak D call TRBD1 (5 bases). Germline lookup yields CDR1 SGHNT and CDR2 YYREEE (reference sequence). Trimming stripped 3 bases from V and 6 bases from J, with 10 bases between. CDR3 length equals 13 residues. CDR3 in amino acids: CASSWARGNEQFF. CDR3 sequence (DNA): TGTGCCAGCAGCTGGGCAAGGGGCAATGAGCAGTTCTTC.

The chain has TRBV7-9 and TRBJ1-1; D ambiguous. Per the germline V gene, CDR1 is SEHNR and CDR2 is FQNEAQ (reference sequence). The CDR3 consists of 15 residues. Trimming shortened V by 1 base and J by 1 base, and 10 bases separated the two germline ends. CDR3 residues: CASSLGLGKNTEAFF. CDR3 in DNA: TGTGCCAGCAGCTTAGGCTTGGGTAAGAACACTGAAGCTTTCTTT.

The V and J genes are TRBV7-6 and TRBJ1-2; perhaps TRBD1 as D (6 bases). Trimming took 8 bases from V and 0 from J, leaving 19 bases between them. CDR1 SGHVS and CDR2 FNYEAQ come from the germline V gene. This CDR3 is 16 amino acids long. The CDR3 region is CASSLTSGEANYGYTF. CDR3 coding DNA: TGTGCCAGCTCTCTCACCTCAGGGGAGGCTAACTATGGCTACACCTTC.

This clonotype appeared a single time. The chain is built from TRBV25-1 and TRBJ1-2, with D perhaps matching TRBD1 (6 bases). Germline CDR1 is MGHDK and CDR2 is SYGVNS. V lost 3 bases and J 8 bases, leaving 22 bases between the germline ends. The CDR3 length is 16 residues. This CDR3 reads CASSDPGQVGAEGYTF. CDR3 in DNA: TGTGCCAGCAGTGATCCAGGCCAGGTGGGGGCAGAGGGCTACACCTTC.

This clonotype was detected many times. The chain has TRBV7-2 and TRBJ1-2; D not certain. Trimming took 1 base from V and 5 from J, leaving 8 bases between them. This CDR3 spans 13 amino acids. The germline V gene encodes CDR1 SGHTA and CDR2 FQGNSA. The CDR3 sequence is CASSLVKGYGYTF. CDR3 in DNA: TGTGCCAGCAGCTTAGTCAAAGGGTATGGCTACACCTTC.

The chain employs TRBV10-3 and TRBJ1-5, with D maybe TRBD1 (5 bases). V was cut by 10 bases and J by 6 bases, with 16 bases left in between. Per the germline V gene, CDR1 is ENHRY and CDR2 is SYGVKD. The CDR3 consists of 13 residues. CDR3 sequence (DNA): TGTGCCACCAGGGAGAATCAGGGTCAGCCCCAGCATTTT. Residues: CATRENQGQPQHF.

V usage is TRBV19 and J usage is TRBJ1-2; D is perhaps TRBD1 (5 bases). The CDR3 loop spans 14 amino acids. Germline V gene lookup returns CDR1 LNHDA and CDR2 SQIVND (reference sequence). The V and J ends lost 9 bases and 4 bases respectively, with 18 bases between them. The CDR3 reads CASSDAGRAYGYTF. In DNA, the CDR3 is TGTGCCAGCAGTGATGCGGGCAGGGCCTATGGCTACACCTTC.

Turning to this clonotype: Because it lacks the conserved phenylalanine or tryptophan at the end, this CDR3 is likely a read error. This rearrangement joins TRBV6-1 to TRBJ1-3; D unclear. The CDR3 consists of 15 residues. V lost 4 bases and J 0 bases, leaving 10 bases between the germline ends. Germline loops: CDR1 MNHNS, CDR2 SASEGT. CDR3 DNA: TGTGCCAGCAGTGTAGTAGTGAGCTCTGGAAACACCATATATTCT. It specifies CASSVVVSSGNTIYS.

In this sample, this clonotype turned up a few times. The genes are TRBV5-1 and TRBJ1-1; 7 bases agree with TRBD1. J was trimmed by 5 bases and V by 1 base; bases with no gene match: 8. Germline CDR1 reads SGHRS; CDR2 reads YFSETQ. The CDR3 contains 15 residues. CDR3 DNA sequence: TGCGCCAGCAGCTTGACTACAGGGGTGGGGACTGAAGCTTTCTTT. Translated: CASSLTTGVGTEAFF.

The chain carries TRBV18 and TRBJ2-7; unclear D gene. Trimming stripped 3 bases from V and 1 base from J, with 16 bases between. Germline V CDR1 and CDR2: KGHSH, LQKENI. CDR3 size: 16 residues. CDR3 sequence: CASSPTPGSSSYEQYF. Here the CDR3 DNA reads TGTGCCAGCTCACCGACTCCAGGATCTTCTTCCTACGAGCAGTACTTC.

The chain couples TRBV7-3 to TRBJ2-7; D is unresolved. Per the germline V gene, CDR1 is SGHTA and CDR2 is FQGTGA. Trimming took off 4 bases at V and 0 bases at J, with 10 bases between the two ends. The CDR3 spans 14 residues. The CDR3 protein is CASSSHLSSYEQYF. The DNA for the CDR3 is TGTGCCAGCAGCTCCCACCTAAGCTCCTACGAGCAGTACTTC.

In its sample, this clonotype was seen many times. The chain recombines TRBV2 with TRBJ1-3; D may be TRBD1 (5 bases). CDR1 is SNHLY and CDR2 is FYNNEI in the germline V gene. Trimming removed 5 bases from V and 1 base from J, with 12 bases in between. The CDR3 is 15 residues long. CDR3 DNA sequence: TGTGCCAGCAGTCGTACAGGCGGATCTGGAAACACCATATATTTT. Its protein product is CASSRTGGSGNTIYF.

This clonotype came up once. One base away lies a much larger clone, so this may be a sequencing read error. V and J are TRBV19 and TRBJ1-3; D is ambiguous. The germline V gene encodes CDR1 LNHDA and CDR2 SQIVND (reference sequence). The CDR3 totals 15 residues. The CDR3 nucleotides are TGTGCCAGTAGTATACCTGTGAGCTCTGGAAACACCGTATATTTT. Protein: CASSIPVSSGNTVYF.